Shown below are 5 T cell receptor beta chains from a single sample sequenced in a study of response to subunit inactivated influenza vaccine. Each CDR3 protein gets one entry after TCRdb re-called the RT-PCR reads with MiXCR. The profile covers 450,000 to 500,000 distinct CDR3 sequences, with around 9.9% appearing a single time and 12% taken by the ten largest. Sample: PBMCs from blood, taken 40 to 50 days after vaccination. All receptors derive from a man aged 50-60 years who received an inactivated influenza vaccine.

This clonotype was counted many times. This chain uses TRBV12-3 or TRBV12-4 with TRBJ1-2, with D unclear. CDR3 size: 11 residues. Trimming pared 3 bases from V and 5 bases from J, leaving 4 bases between. In DNA form, the CDR3 reads TGTGCCAGCAGTTTTCGATATGGCTACACCTTC. This encodes CASSFRYGYTF.

This clonotype appeared many times. J is TRBJ2-7 and V is TRBV4-2; the D is unclear. The length of the CDR3 is 13 residues. Looked up from germline, CDR1 is LGHNA and CDR2 is YNFKEQ. Trimming took off 6 bases at V and 4 bases at J, with 13 bases between the two ends. In DNA, the CDR3 is TGTGCCAGCAGTGGCGGATATAATTACGAGCAGTACTTC. Translated: CASSGGYNYEQYF.

This clonotype has more than one count but fewer than ten. The chain is built from TRBV25-1 and TRBJ1-5, with D possibly TRBD1 on 5 matching bases. V was shortened by 8 bases and J by 4 bases, with 6 bases between the two germline ends. Germline V CDR1 and CDR2: MGHDK, SYGVNS. The CDR3 covers 11 residues. CDR3 in amino acids: CASGQNQPQHF. The CDR3 bases are TGTGCCAGCGGACAAAATCAGCCCCAGCATTTT.

This clonotype showed up many times. The chain has TRBV6-2 or TRBV6-3 and TRBJ2-1, with unresolved D. The CDR3 extends over 13 amino acids. Trimming shortened V by 8 bases and J by 0 bases, and 8 bases separated the two germline ends. CDR1 and CDR2 from the germline V gene are MNHEY and SVGEGT. This CDR3 reads CASGLYSYNEQFF. The CDR3 DNA reads as TGTGCCAGCGGCCTTTACTCCTACAATGAGCAGTTCTTC.

J is TRBJ2-2 and V is TRBV5-1, with a tentative D call TRBD1 (5 bases). The CDR3 runs 19 residues. Germline assignment: CDR1 SGHRS and CDR2 YFSETQ. V dropped 1 base and J dropped 5 bases, with 24 bases sitting between them. In DNA, the CDR3 is TGCGCCAGCAGCTTGAGTGTTGGAACAGGCCCAATGAGGACCGGGGAGCTGTTTTTT. Amino acid sequence: CASSLSVGTGPMRTGELFF.